These 25 T cell receptor beta chains were all obtained from the same sample, sequenced in a study of blood T cell repertoires in COVID-19. Assay: immunoSEQ multiplex PCR; the TCRdb copy retains only in-frame clones and omits some. This table holds around 60,000 clones, roughly 90% found once. The sequenced sample was peripheral blood. The receptors were sampled from a human donor in a cohort sampled during active COVID-19.

CDR3 bases: TGTGCCAGCAGCAAAGGTCGAGAGGGGGCAAACAATGAGCAGTTCTTC. Translating it yields CASSKGREGANNEQFF. The chain recombines TRBV21-1 with TRBJ2-1; the listed D gene, TRBD1, was not tested against the DNA. TRBV21-1 is a documented pseudogene. The CDR3 is made up of 16 amino acids.

The genes are TRBV29-1 and TRBJ2-7; 7 nucleotides match TRBD2. The J segment lost 0 bases and the V segment lost 4 bases, leaving 6 bases of the junction unmatched. Germline loops: CDR1 SQVTM, CDR2 ANQGSEA. This CDR3 comprises 14 residues. CDR3 in DNA: TGCAGCGTTGCGGCAGGGAGGGGCTCCTACGAGCAGTACTTC. Amino acid sequence: CSVAAGRGSYEQYF.

The chain uses TRBV5-1 and TRBJ1-1; D may be TRBD1 (5 bases). The V end lost 5 bases, the J end lost 1 base, and 12 bases lay between the germline ends. This CDR3 spans 14 amino acids. Germline V gene lookup returns CDR1 SGHRS and CDR2 YFSETQ. The chain's CDR3 is CASSIGAQNTEAFF. In DNA form, the CDR3 reads TGCGCCAGCAGTATTGGGGCGCAGAACACTGAAGCTTTCTTT.

V is TRBV5-6 and J is TRBJ2-1; 12 bases are shared with TRBD2. CDR1 and CDR2 from the germline V gene are SGHDT and YYEEEE. The CDR3 has 17 amino acids. V was pared by 3 bases and J by 0 bases, with 4 bases of the junction left unmatched. Here the CDR3 DNA reads TGTGCCAGCAGCTCTACGACTAGCGGGGGCTCCTACAATGAGCAGTTCTTC. This gives the protein CASSSTTSGGSYNEQFF.

The V and J genes are TRBV9 and TRBJ2-7, with TRBD1 as a possible D gene (6 bases). From germline, CDR1 is SGDLS and CDR2 YYNGEE. Trimming cost V 0 bases and J 2 bases, with 15 bases left between them. The CDR3 length is 16 residues. CDR3 sequence (DNA): TGTGCCAGCAGCGTAGCAGTGGAGGACAGTACCTACGAGCAGTACTTC. Translating gives CASSVAVEDSTYEQYF.

The chain employs TRBV7-2 and TRBJ1-1, with 9 positions matching TRBD1. Germline CDR1 reads SGHTA; CDR2 reads FQGNSA. V was clipped by 5 bases and J by 5 bases; unmatched bases: 6. The CDR3 spans 14 residues. As DNA, the CDR3 is TGTGCCAGCAGCCCCGGGACAGGGCGGACTGAAGCTTTCTTT. Encoded protein: CASSPGTGRTEAFF.

This clone was recorded once. The chain recombines TRBV28 with TRBJ1-1; 8 nucleotides agree with TRBD1. The germline CDR1 and CDR2 sequences are MDHEN and SYDVKM. V lost 5 bases, J lost 0 bases, and 5 bases stayed unmatched. The CDR3 is made up of 15 amino acids. The CDR3 protein is CASSTGQGMNTEAFF. CDR3 sequence (DNA): TGTGCCAGCAGTACCGGACAGGGAATGAACACTGAAGCTTTCTTT.

The rearrangement links TRBV9 to TRBJ2-1, with 10 bases identical to TRBD2. The CDR3 has 15 residues. Germline V gives CDR1 SGDLS, CDR2 YYNGEE. The ends lost 3 bases at V and 5 bases at J; junction bases unmatched: 5. The CDR3 sequence: CASSGLAGGHNEQFF. The CDR3 region has the DNA TGTGCCAGCAGCGGTTTAGCGGGAGGACACAATGAGCAGTTCTTC.

This clone showed up just a few times. The CDR3 bases are TGTGCCAGCACTAGCGGGCCCTACGAGCAGTACTTC. Translation: CASTSGPYEQYF. This chain joins TRBV28 and TRBJ2-7, with TRBD2 matching over 8 bases. Germline V gene lookup returns CDR1 MDHEN and CDR2 SYDVKM. The CDR3 totals 12 residues. V was pared by 7 bases and J by 2 bases, with 1 base of the junction left unmatched.

This clone was seen only a few times. This chain links TRBV29-1 with TRBJ2-1; 7 bases fit TRBD2. Germline-derived CDR1 and CDR2 are SQVTM and ANQGSEA. With V trimmed by 2 bases and J by 7 bases, 14 bases remained unmatched. The CDR3 contains 16 residues. The DNA for the CDR3 is TGCAGCGTTGAAAATCCGCGCGCCGGGGGAGGGAATGAGCAGTTCTTC. As protein: CSVENPRAGGGNEQFF.

This clone was picked up one time. As DNA, the CDR3 is TGTGCCAGCTCAGGGTACCAAGAGACCCAGTACTTC. It translates to CASSGYQETQYF. The chain carries TRBV6-6 and TRBJ2-5; D may be TRBD1 (5 bases). Germline V gene lookup returns CDR1 MNHNY and CDR2 SVGAGI (reference sequence). V was clipped by 8 bases and J by 0 bases, with 7 bases between them. This CDR3 spans 12 amino acids.

This chain's CDR3 is CASSGTGFRETQYF. CDR3 DNA: TGTGCCAGCAGCGGTACAGGGTTTCGAGAGACCCAGTACTTC. The V and J genes are TRBV5-6 and TRBJ2-5, with TRBD1 as a possible D gene (6 bases). The CDR3 is made up of 14 amino acids. Germline V gene sequence: CDR1 SGHDT, CDR2 YYEEEE. V lost 4 bases and J 4 bases, leaving 14 bases between the germline ends.

This clone has a single count. The J gene is TRBJ2-1, the V gene TRBV14, with D maybe TRBD2 (6 bases). Germline assignment: CDR1 SGHDN and CDR2 FVKESK. V gave up 4 bases and J gave up 6 bases, with 19 bases separating them. The length of the CDR3 is 16 residues. CDR3 sequence: CASSPLRRRVFNEQFF. DNA of the CDR3: TGTGCCAGCAGCCCCCTTCGGAGGAGGGTATTCAATGAGCAGTTCTTC.

This clone was detected once. The chain couples TRBV4-1 to TRBJ2-3, with 9 nucleotides matching TRBD1. After removal of 4 bases from V and 6 bases from J, the junction contained 11 bases not matched to a gene. Germline CDR1 and CDR2: MGHRA and YSYEKL. The CDR3 has 16 amino acids. CDR3 coding DNA: TGCGCCAGCAGCCTCCTCGTGGGACAGGGCAGGGATACGCAGTATTTT. Protein: CASSLLVGQGRDTQYF.

The chain joins TRBV11-2 to TRBJ1-3; 7 bases align to TRBD1. V trimming: 3 bases; J trimming: 5 bases; junction bases outside the gene matches: 1. Germline values: CDR1 SGHAT, CDR2 FQNNGV. The CDR3 is 13 amino acids. CDR3 region: CASSLDRRNTIYF. CDR3 DNA sequence: TGTGCCAGCAGCTTGGACAGGAGAAACACCATATATTTT.

The rearrangement uses TRBV4-3 and TRBJ1-6, with 9 positions matching TRBD1. CDR3 length: 14 residues. CDR1 and CDR2 (germline): LGHNA, YSLEER. V trimming: 3 bases; J trimming: 9 bases; junction bases outside the gene matches: 3. CDR3 region: CASSQGQGVSPLHF. CDR3 bases: TGCGCCAGCAGCCAGGGACAGGGAGTTTCACCCCTCCACTTT.

The rearrangement joins TRBV7-2 to TRBJ1-3, with D maybe TRBD1 (6 bases). The V end lost 7 bases, the J end lost 2 bases, and 9 bases lay between the germline ends. The CDR3 extends over 13 amino acids. The germline gives CDR1 SGHTA, CDR2 FQGNSA. The CDR3 nucleotides read TGTGCCAGCACCCGGACAGCTGGAAACACCATATATTTT. Amino acid sequence: CASTRTAGNTIYF.

J is TRBJ2-1 and V is TRBV7-9; maybe TRBD2 (6 bases). The CDR3 spans 12 residues. V was pared by 8 bases and J by 10 bases, with 15 bases between. Per germline, CDR1 SEHNR and CDR2 FQNEAQ (reference sequence). The DNA for the CDR3 is TGTGCCAGCTTCCGGGGGAACGGCGAGCAGTTCTTC. Translation: CASFRGNGEQFF.

This clone was picked up one time. This sequence joins TRBV9 and TRBJ2-1; 10 bases match TRBD2. From germline, CDR1 is SGDLS and CDR2 YYNGEE. The CDR3 runs 15 residues. The V and J ends lost 4 bases and 2 bases, in that order; junction bases with no gene match: 3. CDR3 sequence: CASSHTSGAYNEQFF. CDR3 in DNA: TGTGCCAGCAGCCATACTAGCGGGGCCTACAATGAGCAGTTCTTC. The entire variable domain, with the rest obtained from reference TRBV9 and TRBJ2-1, is as follows: DSGVTQTPKHLITATGQRVTLRCSPRSGDLSVYWYQQSLDQGLQFLIQYYNGEERAKGNILERFSAQQFPDLHSELNLSSLELGDSALYFCASSHTSGAYNEQFFGPGTRLTVL.

The chain joins TRBV5-1 to TRBJ1-2, with 9 bases identical to TRBD1. This CDR3 comprises 14 residues. Per the germline V gene, CDR1 is SGHRS and CDR2 is YFSETQ. The J segment lost 4 bases and the V segment lost 4 bases, leaving 5 bases of the junction unmatched. The CDR3 nucleotides are TGCGCCAGCAGCGCAGGACAGGGGAGCTATGGCTACACCTTC. Amino acids: CASSAGQGSYGYTF.

J is TRBJ2-7 and V is TRBV3-1 (or the pseudogene TRBV3-2); TRBD2 agrees at 8 bases. V was clipped by 3 bases and J by 4 bases; unmatched bases: 8. This CDR3 region has 15 residues. Germline V gene sequence: CDR1 LGHDT, CDR2 YNNKEL (reference sequence). CDR3 bases: TGTGCCAGCAGCCACCCCGGGACTAGGGGGTACGAGCAGTACTTC. This gives the protein CASSHPGTRGYEQYF.

The J gene is TRBJ1-6, the V gene TRBV6-4; 7 bases agree with TRBD1. CDR3 length equals 15 residues. Trimming took 6 bases from V and 7 from J; bases not matched to a gene: 9. The germline gives CDR1 MRHNA, CDR2 SNTAGT. The CDR3 nucleotides are TGTGCCAGCAGCGAGGGGGACAGCCTCAATTCACCCCTCCACTTT. Translated, it gives CASSEGDSLNSPLHF.

This rearrangement joins TRBV9 to TRBJ1-1; D not certain. Germline V gene lookup returns CDR1 SGDLS and CDR2 YYNGEE. The CDR3 covers 13 residues. V dropped 6 bases and J dropped 3 bases, with 12 bases sitting between them. The CDR3 nucleotides read TGTGCCAGCACCGGGCAGCGGGACACTGAAGCTTTCTTT. It translates to CASTGQRDTEAFF.

This sequence joins TRBV2 and TRBJ1-4, with 7 bases identical to TRBD1. Looked up from germline, CDR1 is SNHLY and CDR2 is FYNNEI. V lost 4 bases, J lost 7 bases, and 6 bases stayed unmatched. This CDR3 is 14 amino acids long. The CDR3 DNA sequence: TGTGCCAGCAGTGGACAGGGTGTGAGTGAAAAACTGTTTTTT. It specifies CASSGQGVSEKLFF.

The V call is TRBV7-9, the J call TRBJ2-1; 16 bases line up with TRBD2. V was clipped by 2 bases and J by 0 bases; unmatched bases: 4. Germline assignment: CDR1 SEHNR and CDR2 FQNEAQ (reference sequence). This CDR3 comprises 19 residues. CDR3 DNA sequence: TGTGCCAGCAGCTTATTTGGGACTAGCGGGGGGGACTCCTACAATGAGCAGTTCTTC. It is translated as CASSLFGTSGGDSYNEQFF.